The 10 T cell receptor beta chains below all came from one sample that was sequenced in a study of a mutant IDH1 vaccine in newly diagnosed glioma. For these TCRs, the target antigens are not known. Sample time point: week 35, safety follow-up. Topical imiquimod was applied with each vaccine dose, which held 300 ug of mutant IDH1 20-mer peptide. Generated by immunoSEQ multiplex PCR, the TCRdb table keeps only in-frame clones and is missing some. The sample consists of around 50,000 clones, 88% of them appearing once. The sequenced sample was PBMCs, obtained from a glioma patient whose treatment included an IDH1 peptide vaccine. The source is a woman in her forties with glioma.

This chain joins TRBV2 and TRBJ2-3; tentative D call: TRBD1 (5 bases). CDR3 length equals 12 residues. Trimming shortened V by 3 bases and J by 9 bases, and 10 bases separated the two germline ends. Germline loops: CDR1 SNHLY, CDR2 FYNNEI. The CDR3: CASSETSGTQYF. The CDR3 region has the DNA TGTGCCAGCAGTGAGACGTCAGGGACGCAGTATTTT.

The rearrangement links TRBV4-1 to TRBJ2-2; 12 nucleotides line up with TRBD2. Germline assignment: CDR1 MGHRA and CDR2 YSYEKL. The CDR3 runs 15 residues. After removal of 6 bases from V and 5 bases from J, the junction contained 4 bases not matched to a gene. CDR3 nucleotide sequence: TGCGCCAGCAGTCCCGGGACTAGCGGGACCGGGGAGCTGTTTTTT. Translation gives CASSPGTSGTGELFF.

J is TRBJ1-1 and V is TRBV11-3, with D unresolved. The germline V and J ends were trimmed by 3 bases and 1 base, with 9 bases remaining between them. The V gene's germline CDR1 is SGHNT and CDR2 YENEEA. This CDR3 spans 14 amino acids. CDR3 protein: CASSFKGPNTEAFF. For the CDR3, the DNA is TGTGCCAGCAGCTTTAAGGGTCCGAACACTGAAGCTTTCTTT.

The V and J genes are TRBV5-1 and TRBJ1-2; D is unresolved. Per germline, CDR1 SGHRS and CDR2 YFSETQ. V shed 0 bases and J shed 9 bases, with 12 bases lying between them. The CDR3 runs to 13 residues. The CDR3 loop reads CASSLEGRESYTF. The DNA for the CDR3 is TGCGCCAGCAGCTTGGAAGGGAGAGAAAGCTACACCTTC.

This chain joins TRBV7-8 and TRBJ2-7; D possibly corresponds to TRBD2 (6 bases). CDR1 and CDR2 (germline): SGHVS, FQNEAQ. V lost 6 bases and J 2 bases, leaving 11 bases between the germline ends. The CDR3 contains 13 residues. CDR3 in DNA: TGTGCCAGCAGGACGACTAGTGCCTACGAGCAGTACTTC. The encoded protein is CASRTTSAYEQYF. Together with reference TRBV7-8 and TRBJ2-7, the CDR3 gives the full variable domain: GAGVSQSPRYKVAKRGQDVALRCDPISGHVSLFWYQQALGQGPEFLTYFQNEAQLDKSGLPSDRFFAERPEGSVSTLKIQRTQQEDSAVYLCASRTTSAYEQYFGPGTRLTVT.

The gene calls are TRBV7-2 and TRBJ2-7, with D unresolved. The germline CDR1 and CDR2 sequences are SGHTA and FQGNSA. The germline V and J ends were trimmed by 5 bases and 1 base, with 3 bases remaining between them. This CDR3 has 11 amino acids. The CDR3 here is CASSPSYEQYF. The CDR3 DNA follows: TGTGCCAGCAGCCCGTCCTACGAGCAGTACTTC.

This clone was picked up one time. The CDR3 DNA is TGCAGCGTTTCTAGCGGGAGCTCCTACGAGCAGTACTTC. This gives the protein CSVSSGSSYEQYF. The rearrangement links TRBV29-1 to TRBJ2-7, with 10 bases aligning to TRBD2. J was trimmed by 0 bases and V by 5 bases; bases with no gene match: 1. Germline CDR1 and CDR2: SQVTM and ANQGSEA. The CDR3 consists of 13 residues.

This clone has only a few counts. The chain is built from TRBV4-1 and TRBJ1-1, with D maybe TRBD1 (5 bases). Deletions cut 4 bases from V and 2 bases from J, with 8 bases between. The CDR3 has 13 amino acids. Germline V gene sequence: CDR1 MGHRA, CDR2 YSYEKL. CDR3 bases: TGCGCCAGCAGCCCCAGGGTTAACACTGAAGCTTTCTTT. This codes for CASSPRVNTEAFF.

This clone is a singleton in its sample. The chain recombines TRBV14 with TRBJ2-1, with no clear D. There are 14 residues in the CDR3. Germline lookup yields CDR1 SGHDN and CDR2 FVKESK. The V and J ends lost 3 bases and 3 bases respectively, with 9 bases between them. The chain's CDR3 is CASSHRSYYNEQFF. CDR3 DNA: TGTGCCAGCAGCCACCGGTCTTACTACAATGAGCAGTTCTTC.

This clone is classed as medium-sized. The V and J genes are TRBV5-1 and TRBJ1-1; D unclear. Germline-derived CDR1 and CDR2 are SGHRS and YFSETQ. Deletions cut 7 bases from V and 6 bases from J, with 10 bases between. This CDR3 is 11 amino acids long. CDR3: CASPLAPEAFF. The CDR3 DNA sequence: TGCGCCAGCCCCTTAGCCCCTGAAGCTTTCTTT.